Sequencing of this T cell receptor (beta chain) was carried out in a study of monozygotic twins with inflammatory bowel disease. Study-level findings and limits: IBD patients displayed reduced TCRbeta diversity (inverse Simpson) when set against healthy co-twins.

Regarding this clonotype: The antigen remains unidentified.

Germline-derived CDR1 and CDR2 are SGHTA and FQGNSA. There are 14 residues in the CDR3. From its re-call of the 5' RACE reads, TCRdb lists each CDR3 protein once, without DNA. Recorded for this sample: 140,000 to 150,000 distinct CDR3 sequences. The V and J genes are TRBV7-2 and TRBJ2-1; TCRdb gives TRBD1 as the D gene, but with no DNA this cannot be confirmed. The sample taken for sequencing was blood. The receptor's source is a human donor with ulcerative colitis or Crohn's disease, or a healthy co-twin of an affected twin (not recorded which). CDR3 sequence: CASSSGQSYNEQFF.